This T cell receptor beta chain was captured in a study of human T cells and chemical hapten exposure. Study-wide background: A mostly female patient group had alopecia areata, totalis or universalis. Study-level findings and limits: It should be noted that donors had alopecia, so their immune response may differ from healthy people's. The formation of large CDR3 similarity clusters by expanded TCRs significantly exceeded that of controls.

Trimming shortened V by 5 bases and J by 0 bases, and 14 bases separated the two germline ends. CDR1 and CDR2 from the germline V gene are SGHTA and FQGNSA. This CDR3 has 16 residues. Individual cDNA molecules each carried unique molecular identifiers attached by the library. Each CDR3 protein gets one entry after TCRdb re-called the RACE reads with MiXCR. The sample has roughly 120,000 distinct CDR3 sequences, roughly 15% seen once. Indicated time point: patch test 1, 2 weeks after DPC sensitization. Treatment denoted: therapeutic diphenylcyclopropenone sensitization with weekly scalp DPC. To note about this clonotype: The antigen remains unidentified.

V gene TRBV7-2 combines with J gene TRBJ1-3, with a tentative D call TRBD1 (6 bases). This clonotype was obtained from a man aged 18-30 years with alopecia areata. Some clones in this sample may be carry-over from other donors' samples. The source was whole blood, collected in connection with sensitization to the hapten diphenylcyclopropenone (DPC). CDR3 in amino acids: CASSPAGAASGNTIYF. In DNA form, the CDR3 reads TGTGCCAGCAGCCCTGCAGGGGCCGCCTCTGGAAACACCATATATTTT.